This TCR beta chain was captured in a study of human T cells and chemical hapten exposure. Between the trimmed V and J ends, which lost 4 bases and 4 bases, there was a span of 16 bases. The germline gives CDR1 SGHDN, CDR2 FVKESK. The CDR3 is 15 residues long. Before extraction, the whole blood was not fractionated, and total RNA was taken from it. TCRdb reprocessed the 5' RACE reads via MiXCR and lists one record per CDR3 protein. The table includes about 110,000 distinct CDR3 sequences, more than 15% detected once. The chain combines TRBV14 with TRBJ1-1; no clear D gene. This sequence originates from a human donor in good health. CDR3 nucleotides: TGTGCCAGCAGCCCCCGGGCTCCGCTGGGCACTGAAGCTTTCTTT. It translates to CASSPRAPLGTEAFF.